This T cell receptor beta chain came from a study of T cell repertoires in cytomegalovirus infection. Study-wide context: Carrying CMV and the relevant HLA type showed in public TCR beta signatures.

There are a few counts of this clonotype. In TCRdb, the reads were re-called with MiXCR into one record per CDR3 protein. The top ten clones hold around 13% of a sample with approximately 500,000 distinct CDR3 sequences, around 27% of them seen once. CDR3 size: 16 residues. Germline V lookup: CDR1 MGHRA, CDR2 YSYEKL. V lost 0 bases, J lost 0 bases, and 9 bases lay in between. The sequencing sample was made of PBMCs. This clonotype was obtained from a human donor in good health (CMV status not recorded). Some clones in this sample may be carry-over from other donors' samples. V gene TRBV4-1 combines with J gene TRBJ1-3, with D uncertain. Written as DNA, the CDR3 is TGCGCCAGCAGCCAAGATCCTCGGGTCTCTGGAAACACCATATATTTT. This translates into CASSQDPRVSGNTIYF.